This passage covers 29 T cell receptor beta chains from one sample sequenced in a study of vaccination and CD4 T cells after COVID-19. Oncomine TCR Beta short-read sequencing was applied to DNA from cultured CD4+ T cells. One entry per CDR3 protein, called by TCRdb with MiXCR from the PCR reads. Of several thousand distinct CDR3 sequences in the sample, more than 25% are singletons; the top ten hold roughly 10%. The treatment is: approximately nine-day PBMC culture with coronavirus spike peptide pools or control peptides (ViraFEST assay). Their recognized antigens are unknown. Sequencing used CD4+ T cells from blood, cultured in vitro, obtained after SARS-CoV-2 vaccination. The receptors here all came from a human donor who had recovered from COVID-19.

Concerning this clonotype itself: The junction does not match germline at one end; this may be a read error. CDR3 in amino acids: CASSLADWDRRDF. CDR3 DNA: TGTGCCAGCAGCTTAGCGGATTGGGATAGGCGGGACTTC. The rearrangement joins TRBV7-2 to TRBJ2-5, with D perhaps matching TRBD2 (5 bases). CDR1 and CDR2 from the germline V gene are SGHTA and FQGNSA. This CDR3 is 13 amino acids long.

This rearrangement joins TRBV29-1 to TRBJ2-7; D possibly corresponds to TRBD2 (6 bases). The germline gives CDR1 SQVTM, CDR2 ANQGSEA. With 6 bases removed from V and 2 bases from J, the gap between germline ends came to 14 bases. The length of the CDR3 is 13 residues. The CDR3 region is CSVAGRATYEQYF. CDR3 bases: TGCAGCGTCGCGGGACGGGCCACCTACGAGCAGTACTTC.

The chain uses TRBV7-9 and TRBJ2-7; tentative D call: TRBD2 (6 bases). This CDR3 comprises 20 residues. V dropped 3 bases and J dropped 5 bases, with 32 bases sitting between them. Germline V gene lookup returns CDR1 SEHNR and CDR2 FQNEAQ (reference sequence). This CDR3 is CASSFMTARRSGVRRDEQYF. The DNA for the CDR3 is TGTGCCAGCAGCTTTATGACTGCTAGGAGATCGGGGGTCAGAAGGGACGAGCAGTACTTC.

This clonotype was detected only a few times. The J gene is TRBJ2-5, the V gene TRBV5-4; D remains unclear. The germline V gene encodes CDR1 SGHNT and CDR2 YYREEE (reference sequence). The V and J ends lost 4 bases and 5 bases respectively, with 12 bases between them. The CDR3 is 13 amino acids. CDR3 in DNA: TGTGCCAGCAGCCCCCTCCCGTCGGAGACCCAGTACTTC. Amino acid sequence: CASSPLPSETQYF.

This chain connects TRBV5-4 to TRBJ2-5; 9 positions agree with TRBD1. This CDR3 has 16 residues. Germline assignment: CDR1 SGHNT and CDR2 YYREEE (reference sequence). The J segment lost 0 bases and the V segment lost 0 bases, leaving 3 bases of the junction unmatched. CDR3 residues: CASSLGGQGHQETQYF. Here the CDR3 DNA reads TGTGCCAGCAGCTTGGGGGGACAGGGTCACCAAGAGACCCAGTACTTC.

This clonotype is labeled as medium-sized. This sequence joins TRBV6-5 and TRBJ2-7; TRBD2 aligns across 9 bases. Looked up from germline, CDR1 is MNHEY and CDR2 is SVGAGI. The V and J ends lost 2 bases and 4 bases, in that order; junction bases with no gene match: 9. The length of the CDR3 is 16 residues. The CDR3 protein is CASSYLLAGRQYEQYF. CDR3 nucleotides: TGTGCCAGCAGTTACCTGCTAGCGGGGAGACAATACGAGCAGTACTTC.

The V and J genes are TRBV6-1 and TRBJ2-5; the D gene is possibly TRBD1 (6 bases). V was trimmed by 5 bases and J by 0 bases, leaving 13 bases between them. Germline V gene lookup returns CDR1 MNHNS and CDR2 SASEGT. CDR3 length: 15 amino acids. The DNA of the CDR3 is TGTGCCAGCAGTCACGGGACAACGTACCAAGAGACCCAGTACTTC. Amino acid sequence: CASSHGTTYQETQYF.

This chain links TRBV28 with TRBJ2-1; D is possibly TRBD1 (6 bases). The ends were cut back, 1 base at V and 9 bases at J, with 16 bases in the middle. This CDR3 has 15 amino acids. The germline gives CDR1 MDHEN, CDR2 SYDVKM. CDR3 sequence: CASSLSRGGGGEQFF. CDR3 bases: TGTGCCAGCAGTTTATCCAGGGGCGGTGGGGGTGAGCAGTTCTTC.

The CDR3 coding sequence is TGTGCCAGCAGCTCCAGGACAGGGCCCAACTACGAGCAGTACTTC. Its protein product is CASSSRTGPNYEQYF. The genes are TRBV11-1 and TRBJ2-7, with 8 bases identical to TRBD1. CDR1 and CDR2 (germline): SGHAT, FQDESV (reference sequence). V lost 4 bases and J lost 3; bases outside the gene matches: 8. CDR3 size: 15 residues.

The rearrangement links TRBV7-2 to TRBJ1-1; D is possibly TRBD1 (5 bases). V was cut by 5 bases and J by 1 base, with 17 bases left in between. The CDR3 is made up of 16 amino acids. Germline CDR1 SGHTA, CDR2 FQGNSA. The CDR3 reads CASSHVRGTGNTEAFF. Written as DNA, the CDR3 is TGTGCCAGCAGCCACGTGAGGGGTACAGGGAACACTGAAGCTTTCTTT.

DNA for the CDR3: TGTGCCAGCAGCTTACTACGGGACTGGCGGGGGGGCCGGGGAGATACGCAGTATTTT. Translated, it gives CASSLLRDWRGGRGDTQYF. The chain uses TRBV7-8 and TRBJ2-3; 9 nucleotides align to TRBD2. This CDR3 is 19 amino acids long. V was clipped by 2 bases and J by 5 bases; unmatched bases: 17. Germline V lookup: CDR1 SGHVS, CDR2 FQNEAQ.

This clonotype was picked up a small number of times. The chain uses TRBV6-1 and TRBJ2-7, with 7 bases fitting TRBD1. Germline CDR1 reads MNHNS; CDR2 reads SASEGT. V gave up 7 bases and J gave up 4 bases; unmatched junction bases: 10. The CDR3 is 14 residues long. CDR3 in DNA: TGTGCCAGCAACCGGGACAGTCGAATTTACGAGCAGTACTTC. It specifies CASNRDSRIYEQYF.

In this sample, this clonotype turned up a few times. The CDR3 loop reads CASSLAPGNRGDYGYTF. CDR3 DNA: TGTGCCAGCAGCTTAGCTCCCGGGAACAGGGGTGACTATGGCTACACCTTC. The genes are TRBV7-9 and TRBJ1-2, with TRBD1 matching over 7 bases. CDR1 and CDR2 from the germline V gene are SEHNR and FQNEAQ (reference sequence). The CDR3 spans 17 residues. With V trimmed by 0 bases and J by 3 bases, 10 bases remained unmatched.

V and J are TRBV5-4 and TRBJ2-7, with TRBD1 matching 7 bases. Germline CDR1 and CDR2: SGHNT and YYREEE (reference sequence). The junction had 4 bases not matched to a gene; V was cut back by 5 bases and J by 2 bases. The CDR3 totals 13 residues. DNA for the CDR3: TGTGCCAGCAGTCACGACAGGGCCTACGAGCAGTACTTC. It encodes CASSHDRAYEQYF.

The chain combines TRBV28 with TRBJ2-7, with a possible D match to TRBD2 (7 bases). This CDR3 is built from 17 residues. Germline lookup yields CDR1 MDHEN and CDR2 SYDVKM. Trimming shortened V by 2 bases and J by 0 bases, and 17 bases separated the two germline ends. CDR3 loop: CASSLGTGGFSSYEQYF. The CDR3 nucleotides read TGTGCCAGCAGTTTAGGGACGGGGGGCTTTAGCTCCTACGAGCAGTACTTC.

In DNA, the CDR3 is TGTGCCAGCAGTTCCGCGAACACAGGGCTCTATGGCTACACCTTC. Its protein product is CASSSANTGLYGYTF. The chain recombines TRBV28 with TRBJ1-2, with D possibly being TRBD1 (6 bases). The V and J ends lost 4 bases and 4 bases respectively, with 16 bases between them. CDR1 and CDR2 from the germline V gene are MDHEN and SYDVKM. This CDR3 has 15 residues.

This clonotype was seen a few times. This chain uses TRBV6-1 with TRBJ2-6; no clear D gene. The V and J ends lost 6 bases and 0 bases respectively, with 12 bases between them. Germline V CDR1 and CDR2: MNHNS, SASEGT. The CDR3 contains 16 residues. CDR3 protein: CASRRTISSGANVLTF. In DNA form, the CDR3 reads TGTGCCAGCAGGCGGACGATAAGCTCTGGGGCCAACGTCCTGACTTTC.

The CDR3 loop reads CSVNGGTSGRTDTQYF. The CDR3 coding sequence is TGCAGCGTTAACGGCGGGACTAGCGGGAGAACGGATACGCAGTATTTT. This chain links TRBV29-1 with TRBJ2-3, with 14 bases identical to TRBD2. Germline assignment: CDR1 SQVTM and CDR2 ANQGSEA. This CDR3 has 16 residues. V dropped 5 bases and J dropped 6; count of bases not matched to a gene: 10.

The chain combines TRBV28 with TRBJ1-1; D remains unclear. Germline V gives CDR1 MDHEN, CDR2 SYDVKM. The CDR3 is made up of 13 amino acids. V was shortened by 10 bases and J by 0 bases, with 12 bases between the two germline ends. CDR3 loop: CATMGLLNTEAFF. The DNA for the CDR3 is TGTGCCACCATGGGCCTCTTGAACACTGAAGCTTTCTTT.

By share, this clonotype counts as large. This chain links TRBV28 with TRBJ1-5; D remains ambiguous. The V end was cut by 5 bases, the J end by 7 bases, with 12 bases between. The CDR3 sequence is 13 residues long. Germline assignment: CDR1 MDHEN and CDR2 SYDVKM. CDR3 amino acids: CASSTGMRQPQHF. In DNA, the CDR3 is TGTGCCAGCAGTACGGGTATGAGGCAGCCCCAGCATTTT.

The chain carries TRBV6-1 and TRBJ1-6; the match to TRBD1 covers 7 bases. Germline values: CDR1 MNHNS, CDR2 SASEGT. The V segment lost 8 bases and the J segment 6 bases; nucleotides outside the gene matches: 7. CDR3 length: 14 amino acids. The CDR3 sequence is CASCGTASNSPLHF. The CDR3 nucleotides are TGTGCCAGCTGCGGGACAGCGAGTAATTCACCCCTCCACTTT.

The V and J genes are TRBV5-1 and TRBJ2-5; possible D gene TRBD2, 6 bases. Trimming removed 0 bases from V and 1 base from J, with 10 bases in between. Per germline, CDR1 SGHRS and CDR2 YFSETQ. This CDR3 has 15 amino acids. The DNA for the CDR3 is TGCGCCAGCAGCTTGGCGGGCGGGGTCCAAGAGACCCAGTACTTC. The encoded protein is CASSLAGGVQETQYF. The full variable domain, its missing parts supplied by reference TRBV5-1 and TRBJ2-5, is KAGVTQTPRYLIKTRGQQVTLSCSPISGHRSVSWYQQTPGQGLQFLFEYFSETQRNKGNFPGRFSGRQFSNSRSEMNVSTLELGDSALYLCASSLAGGVQETQYFGPGTRLLVL.

This clonotype is classed as large (0.1 to 1%). The chain has TRBV15 and TRBJ2-7; 8 bases agree with TRBD1. The CDR3 covers 14 residues. V lost 0 bases and J lost 6; bases outside the gene matches: 4. Germline-derived CDR1 and CDR2 are LNHNV and YYDKDF (reference sequence). The CDR3 loop is CATSRDQGAAEQYF. The CDR3 nucleotides read TGTGCCACCAGCAGAGATCAGGGGGCCGCCGAGCAGTACTTC. The whole variable domain, filled in from reference TRBV15 and TRBJ2-7, reads DAMVIQNPRYQVTQFGKPVTLSCSQTLNHNVMYWYQQKSSQAPKLLFHYYDKDFNNEADTPDNFQSRRPNTSFCFLDIRSPGLGDTAMYLCATSRDQGAAEQYFGPGTRLTVT.

This clonotype was seen a handful of times. The chain is built from TRBV24-1 and TRBJ2-7, with D possibly being TRBD1 (6 bases). The CDR3 loop spans 16 amino acids. Trimming took 5 bases from V and 1 from J, leaving 17 bases between them. From germline, CDR1 is KGHDR and CDR2 SFDVKD. CDR3 in DNA: TGTGCCACCAGTGGAGGAGACAGGACCAAATCCTACGAGCAGTACTTC. Translating gives CATSGGDRTKSYEQYF.

The rearrangement links TRBV19 to TRBJ2-1, with TRBD1 matching 11 bases. V shed 5 bases, J shed 7 bases, and the junction held 7 bases outside the gene matches. Looked up from germline, CDR1 is LNHDA and CDR2 is SQIVND (reference sequence). CDR3 size: 15 residues. CDR3 nucleotide sequence: TGTGCCAGTAGTTTGGGACAGGGGGTCTGGAATGAGCAGTTCTTC. This sequence encodes CASSLGQGVWNEQFF.

The chain joins TRBV6-2 or TRBV6-3 to TRBJ1-5; TRBD1 is a possible D gene (5 bases). The V gene's germline CDR1 is MNHEY and CDR2 SVGEGT. Trimming took 5 bases from V and 0 from J, leaving 14 bases between them. This CDR3 has 16 amino acids. CDR3 loop: CASSKTGGLSNQPQHF. The CDR3 nucleotides are TGTGCCAGCAGTAAGACGGGGGGACTTAGCAATCAGCCCCAGCATTTT.

The chain carries TRBV28 and TRBJ2-7; D might be TRBD1 or TRBD2, each matching 6 bases. V lost 2 bases to trimming and J lost 3 bases, with 17 bases between them. This CDR3 contains 16 residues. CDR1 and CDR2 from the germline V gene are MDHEN and SYDVKM. CDR3: CASSLASRGGGYEQYF. In nucleotides, the CDR3 is TGTGCCAGCAGTTTAGCCTCCAGGGGAGGTGGCTACGAGCAGTACTTC. The whole variable domain, filled in from reference TRBV28 and TRBJ2-7, reads DVKVTQSSRYLVKRTGEKVFLECVQDMDHENMFWYRQDPGLGLRLIYFSYDVKMKEKGDIPEGYSVSREKKERFSLILESASTNQTSMYLCASSLASRGGGYEQYFGPGTRLTVT.

This clonotype has only a few counts. The chain employs TRBV6-5 and TRBJ1-1, with D unclear. CDR3 length: 14 amino acids. Looked up from germline, CDR1 is MNHEY and CDR2 is SVGAGI. Trimming stripped 2 bases from V and 1 base from J, with 8 bases between. The CDR3 loop is CASSYGGENTEAFF. Written as DNA, the CDR3 is TGTGCCAGCAGTTACGGAGGAGAGAACACTGAAGCTTTCTTT.

CDR3 bases: TGCAGTGCCCCGACGGACGGCTCCTATAGCAATCAGCCCCAGCATTTT. Residues: CSAPTDGSYSNQPQHF. The V call is TRBV20-1, the J call TRBJ1-5; no firm D call. Germline V gives CDR1 DFQATT, CDR2 SNEGSKA (reference sequence). The CDR3 length is 16 residues. Trimming shortened V by 6 bases and J by 0 bases, and 18 bases separated the two germline ends.